This T cell receptor beta chain was captured by sequencing in a study of blood T cell repertoires in COVID-19. About the study: There were acute and convalescent COVID-19 samples, and they came from the United States, Italy and Spain. Sample material is recorded as cDNA or gDNA derived from T cells, B-cell-depleted T cells, or PBMCs.

With regard to this clone: The junction departs from germline at one end; a sequencing error may be responsible.

Grouping used clinical history reported by participants in a survey and questionnaire. This CDR3 is built from 14 residues. Looked up from germline, CDR1 is SGHTA and CDR2 is FQGTGA. Source study methods: It was from reference gene primer amplification that nucleated cell counts were estimated. Libraries were prepared by immunoSEQ multiplex PCR; TCRdb keeps only in-frame clonotypes and omits some of them. The V and J calls and clone size come from that table; D and trimming were worked out from the DNA. The sample carries 130,000 or so clones, 75% to 90% recorded once. The sequence derives from a man between 25 and 39 years old who had recovered from COVID-19. The source material was PBMCs or T cells enriched from blood (not recorded which). This chain uses TRBV7-3 with TRBJ2-5, with 7 bases lining up with TRBD1. CDR3 loop: CASSSRDSQDTQYF. The CDR3 DNA sequence: TGTGCCAGCAGCTCCCGGGACAGTCAAGATACCCAGTACTTC.